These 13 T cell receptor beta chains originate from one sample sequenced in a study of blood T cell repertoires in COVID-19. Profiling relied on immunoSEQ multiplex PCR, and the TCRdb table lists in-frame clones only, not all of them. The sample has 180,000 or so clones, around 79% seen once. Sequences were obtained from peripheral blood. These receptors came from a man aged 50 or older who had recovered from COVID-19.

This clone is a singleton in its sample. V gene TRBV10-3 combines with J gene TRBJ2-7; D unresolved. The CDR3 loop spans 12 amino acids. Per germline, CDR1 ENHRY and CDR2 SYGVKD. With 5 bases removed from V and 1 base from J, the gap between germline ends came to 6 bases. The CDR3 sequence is CAISPDSYEQYF. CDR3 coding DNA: TGTGCCATCAGTCCAGATTCCTACGAGCAGTACTTC.

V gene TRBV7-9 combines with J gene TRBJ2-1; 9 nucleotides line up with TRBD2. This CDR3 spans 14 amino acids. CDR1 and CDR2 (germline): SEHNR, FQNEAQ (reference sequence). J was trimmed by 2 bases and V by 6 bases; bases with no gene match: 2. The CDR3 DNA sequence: TGTGCCAGCAGTCTAGCGGGGACCTACAATGAGCAGTTCTTC. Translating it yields CASSLAGTYNEQFF.

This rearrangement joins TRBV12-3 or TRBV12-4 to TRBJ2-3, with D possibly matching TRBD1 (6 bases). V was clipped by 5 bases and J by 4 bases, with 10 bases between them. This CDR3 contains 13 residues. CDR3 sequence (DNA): TGTGCCAGCAGTATGGGGGCGGCAGATACGCAGTATTTT. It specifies CASSMGAADTQYF.

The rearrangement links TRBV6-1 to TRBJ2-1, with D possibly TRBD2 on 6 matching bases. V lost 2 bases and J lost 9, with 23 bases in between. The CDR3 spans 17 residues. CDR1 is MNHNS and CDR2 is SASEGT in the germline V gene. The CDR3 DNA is TGTGCCAGCAGTGAATTGGAGGGAACCCTGGTGATATTTGAGCAGTTCTTC. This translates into CASSELEGTLVIFEQFF.

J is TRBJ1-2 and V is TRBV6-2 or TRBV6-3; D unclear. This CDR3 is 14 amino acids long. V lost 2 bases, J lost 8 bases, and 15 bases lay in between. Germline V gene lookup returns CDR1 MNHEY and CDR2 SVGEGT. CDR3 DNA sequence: TGTGCCAGCAGTTACGGGCGTGGCGCGGGGGGCTACACCTTC. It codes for CASSYGRGAGGYTF.

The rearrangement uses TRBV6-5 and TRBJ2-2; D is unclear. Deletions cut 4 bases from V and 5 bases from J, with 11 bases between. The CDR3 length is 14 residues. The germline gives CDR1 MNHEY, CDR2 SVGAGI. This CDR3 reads CASSSTGGTGELFF. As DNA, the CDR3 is TGTGCCAGCAGTTCAACCGGTGGTACCGGGGAGCTGTTTTTT.

The DNA for the CDR3 is TGTGCCAGCAGCCAAGAACCTGGGACTAGCGGAACCTACGAGCAGTACTTC. This translates into CASSQEPGTSGTYEQYF. This chain connects TRBV4-2 to TRBJ2-7; 11 bases align to TRBD2. The CDR3 length is 17 residues. Germline-derived CDR1 and CDR2 are LGHNA and YNFKEQ. Trimming at V came to 0 bases and at J to 2 bases, leaving 6 bases not matched to a gene.

CDR3: CASSLAPTGYSNQPQHF. The CDR3 DNA sequence: TGTGCCAGCAGCTTAGCCCCGACAGGCTATAGCAATCAGCCCCAGCATTTT. This chain links TRBV7-8 with TRBJ1-5; a possible D gene is TRBD1 (6 bases). From germline, CDR1 is SGHVS and CDR2 FQNEAQ. With 0 bases removed from V and 0 bases from J, the gap between germline ends came to 12 bases. CDR3 length: 17 amino acids.

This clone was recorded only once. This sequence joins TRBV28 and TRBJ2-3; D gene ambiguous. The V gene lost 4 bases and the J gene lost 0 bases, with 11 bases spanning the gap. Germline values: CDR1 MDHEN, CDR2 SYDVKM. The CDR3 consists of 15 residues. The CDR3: CASSYPTVSTDTQYF. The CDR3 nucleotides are TGTGCCAGCAGTTACCCAACAGTGAGCACAGATACGCAGTATTTT.

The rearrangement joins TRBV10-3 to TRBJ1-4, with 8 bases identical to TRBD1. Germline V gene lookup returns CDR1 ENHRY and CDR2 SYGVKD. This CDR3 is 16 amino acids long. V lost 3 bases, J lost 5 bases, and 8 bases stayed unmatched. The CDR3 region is CAISESSGGRNEKLFF. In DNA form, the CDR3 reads TGTGCCATCAGTGAATCATCAGGGGGCAGGAATGAAAAACTGTTTTTT.

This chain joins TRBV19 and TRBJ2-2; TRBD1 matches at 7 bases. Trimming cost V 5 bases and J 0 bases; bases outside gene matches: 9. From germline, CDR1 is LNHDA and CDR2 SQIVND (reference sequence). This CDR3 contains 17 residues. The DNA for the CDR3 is TGTGCCAGTAGTCCCAAAGCTACAGGGGCGAACACCGGGGAGCTGTTTTTT. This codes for CASSPKATGANTGELFF.

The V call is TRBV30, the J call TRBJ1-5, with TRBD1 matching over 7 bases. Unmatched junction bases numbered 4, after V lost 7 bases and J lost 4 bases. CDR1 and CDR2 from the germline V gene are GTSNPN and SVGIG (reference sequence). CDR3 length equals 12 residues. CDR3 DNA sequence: TGTGCCTCGGGACAGACAAATCAGCCCCAGCATTTT. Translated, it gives CASGQTNQPQHF.

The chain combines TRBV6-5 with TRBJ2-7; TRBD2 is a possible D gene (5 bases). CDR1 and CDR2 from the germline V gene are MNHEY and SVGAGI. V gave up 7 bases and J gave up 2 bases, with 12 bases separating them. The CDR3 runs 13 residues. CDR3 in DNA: TGTGCCAGCACCGGACCGACTACCTACGAGCAGTACTTC. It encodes CASTGPTTYEQYF.